This entry concerns a single TCR beta chain. This CDR3 contains 14 residues. Germline V gives CDR1 MNHEY, CDR2 SMNVEV (reference sequence). The germline V and J ends were trimmed by 5 bases and 3 bases, with 11 bases remaining between them. The sample is drawn from a study of control samples from healthy donors and cancer patients. The repertoire was sequenced with immunoSEQ multiplex PCR; TCRdb's copy has only in-frame clones and lacks some. This sample has some 37,000 clones, with 92% found just once. This TCR was recovered from a woman aged 45-59 years in good health. Sequencing was done on a sample of blood. This rearrangement joins TRBV27 to TRBJ1-5; unclear D gene. The CDR3: CASSPTRYNQPQHF. CDR3 bases: TGTGCCAGCAGTCCAACGCGATACAATCAGCCCCAGCATTTT.